The present entry profiles one T cell receptor beta chain with its context. Its antigen is unknown. This specimen belongs to a study of response to subunit inactivated influenza vaccine. Notes on the study in general: Every seasonal influenza vaccination brings in few new T cells, the authors suggested.

From germline, CDR1 is DFQATT and CDR2 SNEGSKA (reference sequence). V lost 6 bases and J 7 bases, leaving 16 bases between the germline ends. The CDR3 has 13 residues. Using its own MiXCR run on the RT-PCR reads, TCRdb lists one record per CDR3 protein. The table has about 800,000 distinct CDR3 sequences, less than 25% seen once; the top ten hold 10%. This rearrangement joins TRBV20-1 to TRBJ2-1; D is perhaps TRBD1 or TRBD2 (5 bases each). This receptor was taken from a man aged 50-59 years who received an inactivated influenza vaccine. The source material was PBMCs from blood, sampled roughly 5 days after vaccination. The CDR3 spells CSAGGGRSNEQFF. DNA for the CDR3: TGCAGTGCGGGTGGGGGAAGGAGTAATGAGCAGTTCTTC.